Below, one T cell receptor beta chain is given with its context. This specimen belongs to a study of blood T cell repertoires in COVID-19. On the study more broadly: The cDNA or gDNA used as material had been derived from T cells, B-cell-depleted T cells, or PBMCs.

Authors' methods: Estimated nucleated cell counts came from reference gene primer amplification. Libraries were prepared by immunoSEQ multiplex PCR; TCRdb keeps only in-frame clonotypes and omits some of them. V and J calls and clone size are as listed in that table; D and trimming were resolved from the DNA. The data show around 400,000 clones, approximately 90% seen once. Self-reported history from a screening survey and questionnaire set each donor's cohort. Exposed participants came across a COVID-19 case within 2 weeks before study entry. Sequencing used PBMCs or T cells enriched from blood (not recorded which). This clonotype was obtained from a woman aged 35 to 49 who had been exposed to COVID-19.

CDR3 bases: TGCGCCAGCAGCTCCCCAGGGTTGGCTGAAGCTTTCTTT. The encoded protein is CASSSPGLAEAFF. The chain joins TRBV5-1 to TRBJ1-1; the D gene is possibly TRBD1 (5 bases). V was shortened by 3 bases and J by 6 bases, with 12 bases between the two germline ends. CDR1 and CDR2 from the germline V gene are SGHRS and YFSETQ. This CDR3 is 13 amino acids long.